This T cell receptor beta chain was sequenced in a study of shared clonotypes between healthy human individuals. Clones were read by immunoSEQ multiplex PCR, and TCRdb kept only the in-frame ones, dropping some. The repertoire has more than 850,000 clones, more than 75% of them found once; the top ten carry approximately 0.52%. Trimming pared 0 bases from V and 12 bases from J, leaving 15 bases between. The V gene's germline CDR1 is ENHRY and CDR2 SYGVKD. This CDR3 region has 14 residues. A remark on this clone: The antigen remains undetermined.

General study results and limits: Limited genetic and exposure-history diversity came from having few donors.

This sequence was found in a man between 18 and 29 years old in good health. Some clones in this sample may be carry-over from other donors' samples. The chain has TRBV10-3 and TRBJ1-5; no definite D call. The sample taken for sequencing was memory CD4+ T cells from PBMCs. Sample subset: CD45RA-negative fraction. CDR3 DNA sequence: TGTGCCATCAGTGAGTCGAAGACGCGGGTCCTCCAGCATTTT. It is translated as CAISESKTRVLQHF.